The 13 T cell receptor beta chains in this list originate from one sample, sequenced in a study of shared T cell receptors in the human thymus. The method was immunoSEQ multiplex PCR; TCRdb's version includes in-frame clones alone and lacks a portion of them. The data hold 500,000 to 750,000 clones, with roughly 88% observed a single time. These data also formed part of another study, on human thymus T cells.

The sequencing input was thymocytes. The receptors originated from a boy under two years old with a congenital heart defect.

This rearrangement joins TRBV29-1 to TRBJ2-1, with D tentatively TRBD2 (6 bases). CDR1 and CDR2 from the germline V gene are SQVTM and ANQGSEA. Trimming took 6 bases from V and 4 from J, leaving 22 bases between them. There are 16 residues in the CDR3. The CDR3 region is CSVGDSHHREYNEQFF. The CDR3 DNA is TGCAGCGTCGGGGACTCACACCACCGCGAGTACAATGAGCAGTTCTTC.

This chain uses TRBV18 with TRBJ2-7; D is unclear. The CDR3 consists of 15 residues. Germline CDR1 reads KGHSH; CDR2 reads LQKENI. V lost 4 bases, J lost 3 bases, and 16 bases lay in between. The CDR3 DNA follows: TGTGCCAGCTCACTATTGTGCGACACACACTACGAGCAGTACTTC. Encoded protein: CASSLLCDTHYEQYF.

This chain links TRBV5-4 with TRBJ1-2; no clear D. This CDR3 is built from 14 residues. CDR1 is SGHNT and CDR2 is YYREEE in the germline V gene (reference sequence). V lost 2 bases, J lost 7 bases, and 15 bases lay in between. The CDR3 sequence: CASSLAPPKIGYTF. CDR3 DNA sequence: TGTGCCAGCAGCTTAGCCCCACCTAAGATTGGCTACACCTTC.

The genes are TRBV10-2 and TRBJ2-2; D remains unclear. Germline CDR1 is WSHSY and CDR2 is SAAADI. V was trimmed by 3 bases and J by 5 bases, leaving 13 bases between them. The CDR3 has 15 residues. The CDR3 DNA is TGCGCCAGCAGTGACCCTACCTTAGCAACCGGGGAGCTGTTTTTT. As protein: CASSDPTLATGELFF.

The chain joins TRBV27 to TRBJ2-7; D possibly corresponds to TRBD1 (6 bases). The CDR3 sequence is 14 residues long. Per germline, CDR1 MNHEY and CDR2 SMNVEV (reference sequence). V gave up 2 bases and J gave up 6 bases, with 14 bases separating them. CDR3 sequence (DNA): TGTGCCAGCAGTTTAGGGCCAGGGGTCGGCGAGCAGTACTTC. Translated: CASSLGPGVGEQYF.

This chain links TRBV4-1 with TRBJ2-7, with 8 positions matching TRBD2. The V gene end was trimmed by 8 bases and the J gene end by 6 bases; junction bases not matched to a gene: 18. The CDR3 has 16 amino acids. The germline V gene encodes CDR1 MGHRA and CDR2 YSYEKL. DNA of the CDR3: TGCGCCAGCCAAGACGCTAGCGGGCCAGCTCCAGGCGAGCAGTACTTC. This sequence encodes CASQDASGPAPGEQYF.

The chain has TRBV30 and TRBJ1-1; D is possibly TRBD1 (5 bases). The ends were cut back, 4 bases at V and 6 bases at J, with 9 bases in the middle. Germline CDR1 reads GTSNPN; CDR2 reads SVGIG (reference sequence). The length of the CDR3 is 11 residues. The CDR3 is CAWTSGPEAFF. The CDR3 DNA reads TGTGCCTGGACGTCAGGGCCTGAAGCTTTCTTT.

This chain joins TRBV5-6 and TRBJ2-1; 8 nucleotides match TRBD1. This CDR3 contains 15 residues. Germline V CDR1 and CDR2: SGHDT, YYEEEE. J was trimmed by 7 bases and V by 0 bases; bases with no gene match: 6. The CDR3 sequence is CASSLGRQGRNEQFF. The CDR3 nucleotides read TGTGCCAGCAGCTTGGGCCGACAGGGGAGGAATGAGCAGTTCTTC.

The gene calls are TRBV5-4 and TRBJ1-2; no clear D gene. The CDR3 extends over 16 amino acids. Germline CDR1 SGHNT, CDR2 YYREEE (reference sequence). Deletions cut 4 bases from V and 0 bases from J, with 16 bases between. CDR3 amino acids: CASSVQEDPANYGYTF. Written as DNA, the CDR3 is TGTGCCAGCAGCGTGCAAGAGGATCCAGCTAACTATGGCTACACCTTC. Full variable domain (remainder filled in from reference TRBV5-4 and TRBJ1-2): ETGVTQSPTHLIKTRGQQVTLRCSSQSGHNTVSWYQQALGQGPQFIFQYYREEENGRGNFPPRFSGLQFPNYSSELNVNALELDDSALYLCASSVQEDPANYGYTFGSGTRLTVV.

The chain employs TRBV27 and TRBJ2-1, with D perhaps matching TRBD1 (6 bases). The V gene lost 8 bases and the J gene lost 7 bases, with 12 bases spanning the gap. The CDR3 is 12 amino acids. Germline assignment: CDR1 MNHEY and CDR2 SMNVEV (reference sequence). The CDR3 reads CASSPGQNEQFF. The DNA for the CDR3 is TGTGCCAGCTCACCGGGACAAAATGAGCAGTTCTTC.

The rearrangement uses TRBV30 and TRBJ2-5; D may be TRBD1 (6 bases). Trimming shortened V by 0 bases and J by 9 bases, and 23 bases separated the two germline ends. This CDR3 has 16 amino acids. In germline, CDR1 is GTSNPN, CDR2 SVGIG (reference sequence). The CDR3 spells CAWSVPWIGRPGAQYF. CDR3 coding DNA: TGTGCCTGGAGTGTACCTTGGATAGGACGCCCAGGGGCCCAGTACTTC.

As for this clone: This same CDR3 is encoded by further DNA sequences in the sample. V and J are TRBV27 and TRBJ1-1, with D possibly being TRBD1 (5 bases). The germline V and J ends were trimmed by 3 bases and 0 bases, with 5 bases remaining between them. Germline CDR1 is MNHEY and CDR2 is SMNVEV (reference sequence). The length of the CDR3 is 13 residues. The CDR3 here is CASSFRVNTEAFF. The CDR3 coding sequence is TGTGCCAGCAGTTTCAGGGTGAACACTGAAGCTTTCTTT.

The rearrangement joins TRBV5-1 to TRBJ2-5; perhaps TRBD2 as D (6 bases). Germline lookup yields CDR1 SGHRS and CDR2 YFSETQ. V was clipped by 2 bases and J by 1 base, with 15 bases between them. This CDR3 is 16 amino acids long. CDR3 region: CASSFPYWGVQETQYF. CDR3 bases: TGCGCCAGCAGCTTCCCCTATTGGGGGGTCCAAGAGACCCAGTACTTC.